This is a list of T cell receptor beta chains from one sample in a study of OX40 agonist ivuxolimab in advanced cancers. The assay was immunoSEQ multiplex PCR, and TCRdb's table has in-frame clones only and misses some. The sample lists 15,000 to 20,000 clones, approximately 85% occurring once. Sequences were derived from CD4+ or CD8+ T cells sorted from blood, sampled in a trial of the OX40 agonist ivuxolimab. These TCRs come from an adult with an advanced solid tumor such as melanoma, head and neck, liver or kidney cancer. CDR3s include the opening cysteine and the closing phenylalanine or tryptophan. The D gene is left open where the match is weak. Clone size is given for some rows only: seen once, a few or many times, or a class if the clone is expanded.

TRBV18,.,TRBJ2-1,.,CASSPGYEQFF,TGTGCCAGCTCCCCCGGGTATGAGCAGTTCTTC
TRBV19,.,TRBJ2-7,TRBD1,CASSSGGQGPYEQYF,TGTGCCAGTAGTAGTGGCGGACAGGGGCCCTACGAGCAGTACTTC
TRBV28,.,TRBJ2-3,.,CASSLIDTQYF,TGTGCCAGCAGTTTAATAGATACGCAGTATTTT
TRBV21-1,once,TRBJ1-4,.,CASRTPQSEKLFF,TGTGCCAGCAGGACCCCTCAGTCCGAAAAACTGTTTTTT
TRBV6-6,.,TRBJ2-3,.,CASSTTDTQYF,TGTGCCAGCAGTACCACAGATACGCAGTATTTT
TRBV6-5,once,TRBJ2-7,TRBD2,CASSEARGYEQYF,TGTGCCAGCAGTGAAGCGCGGGGGTACGAGCAGTACTTC
TRBV19,.,TRBJ2-7,TRBD2,CASSLYHRTFSLGLAGGPSSEQYF,TGTGCCAGTAGTCTATACCACCGCACGTTTTCCCTTGGACTAGCGGGAGGCCCCTCCAGCGAGCAGTACTTC
TRBV4-1,.,TRBJ2-7,.,CASSQNRDNPYEQYF,TGCGCCAGCAGCCAGAACCGGGACAACCCCTACGAGCAGTACTTC
TRBV13,few,TRBJ2-7,.,CASSQSAGFPSYEQYF,TGTGCCAGCAGCCAGTCAGCAGGGTTCCCTTCCTACGAGCAGTACTTC
TRBV10-3,.,TRBJ1-2,.,CATQDQPSYGYTF,TGTGCCACCCAGGACCAACCTAGCTATGGCTACACCTTC
TRBV5-6,.,TRBJ2-1,.,CASSLGPYNEQFF,TGTGCCAGCAGCTTGGGTCCCTACAATGAGCAGTTCTTC
TRBV27,.,TRBJ2-5,TRBD2,CASGEGSGRGSETQYF,TGTGCCAGCGGGGAGGGTAGCGGGAGGGGTTCGGAGACCCAGTACTTC
TRBV6-5,.,TRBJ2-7,TRBD2,CASSRISGGNYEQYF,TGTGCCAGCAGCAGGATTAGCGGGGGAAATTACGAGCAGTACTTC
TRBV6-5,.,TRBJ2-7,TRBD1,CASSTDGTGAYEQYF,TGTGCCAGCAGTACGGACGGGACAGGGGCCTACGAGCAGTACTTC
TRBV29-1,.,TRBJ2-1,.,CSVEVVLQGGGEQFF,TGCAGCGTTGAAGTAGTATTACAGGGCGGTGGTGAGCAGTTCTTC
TRBV6-5,.,TRBJ1-1,TRBD1,CASSYTRGLNTEAFF,TGTGCCAGCAGTTACACCAGGGGGCTGAACACTGAAGCTTTCTTT
TRBV9,.,TRBJ2-3,.,CASSGRTTSTDTQYF,TGTGCCAGCAGCGGACGGACTACTAGCACAGATACGCAGTATTTT
TRBV28,.,TRBJ1-4,.,CASSNTDEKLFF,TGTGCCAGCAGCAACACGGATGAAAAACTGTTTTTT
TRBV15,.,TRBJ1-2,.,CATSRDTQGSYGYTF,TGTGCCACCAGCAGAGACACCCAGGGGAGCTATGGCTACACCTTC
TRBV4-2,.,TRBJ2-3,.,CASSQGAEADTQYF,TGTGCCAGCAGCCAGGGAGCAGAAGCGGATACGCAGTATTTT
TRBV6-5,.,TRBJ2-7,TRBD1,CASSSGQGYEQYF,TGTGCCAGCAGTTCGGGACAGGGTTACGAGCAGTACTTC
TRBV19,.,TRBJ2-7,.,CASSPTGQALYEQYF,TGTGCCAGTAGTCCGACGGGACAAGCTCTCTACGAGCAGTACTTC
TRBV2,once,TRBJ2-3,TRBD2,CASTLLAGLGDTQYF,TGTGCCAGCACTCTACTAGCGGGACTGGGAGATACGCAGTACTTT
TRBV10-2,once,TRBJ2-7,.,CASSNPSEQYF,TGCGCCAGCAGCAACCCCAGCGAGCAGTACTTC
TRBV7-3,.,TRBJ1-1,.,CASSLTGTEAFF,TGTGCCAGCAGCTTAACGGGGACTGAAGCTTTCTTT
TRBV5-4,.,TRBJ2-7,.,CASSLGRGNYEQYF,TGTGCCAGCAGCTTGGGCAGAGGGAACTACGAGCAGTACTTC
TRBV30,.,TRBJ2-1,TRBD2,CAWSGGADPVNEQFF,TGTGCCTGGAGCGGGGGGGCAGACCCGGTCAATGAGCAGTTCTTC
TRBV15,.,TRBJ2-7,TRBD2,CATSRFSGGYEQYF,TGTGCCACCAGCAGGTTCAGCGGGGGCTACGAGCAGTACTTC
TRBV2,.,TRBJ1-5,.,CASSDRQGGNQPQHF,TGTGCCAGCAGTGATAGGCAGGGAGGCAATCAGCCCCAGCATTTT
TRBV4-1,.,TRBJ2-1,.,CASSLRTGGVIF,TGCGCCAGCAGCCTCCGGACTGGCGGAGTGATCTTC
TRBV7-9,.,TRBJ2-7,.,CASSPRDGSYEQYF,TGTGCCAGCAGCCCACGGGACGGTTCCTACGAGCAGTACTTC
TRBV5-6,.,TRBJ1-2,.,CASSLEEGLDGYTF,TGTGCCAGCAGCTTGGAAGAGGGCTTGGATGGCTACACCTTC
TRBV9,.,TRBJ2-3,.,CASSVGTDTQYF,TGTGCCAGCAGCGTAGGCACAGATACGCAGTATTTT
TRBV5-1,.,TRBJ2-7,TRBD1,CASSLGTGTYEQYF,TGCGCCAGCAGCTTGGGGACAGGGACCTACGAGCAGTACTTC
TRBV28,.,TRBJ2-1,TRBD2,CASSFGTSGNYEQFF,TGTGCCAGCAGTTTTGGGACTAGCGGGAACTATGAGCAGTTCTTC
TRBV5-5,.,TRBJ2-1,.,CASSSNLRGSYNEQFF,TGTGCCAGCAGCTCAAATCTCAGGGGCTCCTACAATGAGCAGTTCTTC
TRBV11-2,.,TRBJ1-1,TRBD1,CASSTTTGMNTEAFF,TGTGCCAGCAGCACTACGACAGGGATGAACACTGAAGCTTTCTTT
TRBV27,.,TRBJ2-3,.,CASSALTAGATTDTQYF,TGTGCCAGCAGTGCACTGACGGCAGGGGCGACCACAGATACGCAGTATTTT
TRBV2,.,TRBJ2-3,TRBD2,CASSGSSGGSTDTQYF,TGTGCCAGCAGTGGTTCCAGCGGGGGTTCCACAGATACGCAGTATTTT
TRBV18,.,TRBJ2-1,TRBD2,CASSPLGLAGNEQFF,TGTGCCAGCTCACCCCTCGGACTAGCGGGCAATGAGCAGTTCTTC